The entry below gives a single T cell receptor (beta chain) sequence along with its context. There are 15 residues in the CDR3. V was trimmed by 4 bases and J by 0 bases, leaving 12 bases between them. Looked up from germline, CDR1 is WSHSY and CDR2 is SAAADI. This specimen comes from a study of OX40 agonist ivuxolimab in advanced cancers. Peripheral blood came from all dose cohorts at three timepoints. TCRdb's table, derived via immunoSEQ multiplex PCR, lists solely in-frame clones and lacks some. The sample comprises around 20,000 clones, 60% to 70% of which are singletons, and roughly a fifth rests with the top ten.

The receptor's source is an adult with an advanced solid tumor such as melanoma, head and neck, liver or kidney cancer. The rearrangement uses TRBV10-2 and TRBJ2-5; D is unresolved. The sample was CD4+ or CD8+ T cells sorted from blood, taken in a trial of the OX40 agonist ivuxolimab. CDR3 in amino acids: CASSVSLVDQETQYF. The DNA of the CDR3 is TGCGCCAGCAGTGTTTCCCTCGTGGACCAAGAGACCCAGTACTTC.